Following are 9 T cell receptor beta chains from one sample sequenced in a study of shared clonotypes between healthy human individuals. Produced via immunoSEQ multiplex PCR; TCRdb's table is partial and in-frame only. The sample yields over a million clones, under 80% seen once. The specimen was memory CD4+ T cells sorted from blood. The subset: CD45RA-negative fraction. The receptors here all came from a man aged 18-30 years in good health.

This clone was seen many times. J is TRBJ2-3 and V is TRBV7-6, with 14 bases fitting TRBD2. Trimming removed 4 bases from V and 5 bases from J; junction bases left unmatched: 5. Germline values: CDR1 SGHVS, CDR2 FNYEAQ. The CDR3 totals 16 residues. The CDR3 region is CASSSTSGRAGDTQYF. The CDR3 coding sequence is TGTGCCAGCAGCTCGACTAGCGGGAGGGCCGGAGATACGCAGTATTTT.

This chain links TRBV6-5 with TRBJ1-1; D unclear. The CDR3 is made up of 15 amino acids. The ends were cut back, 6 bases at V and 0 bases at J, with 14 bases in the middle. Germline lookup yields CDR1 MNHEY and CDR2 SVGAGI. The CDR3 DNA is TGTGCCAGCAGAGTAGAAGTGTCCTTGAACACTGAAGCTTTCTTT. Translation gives CASRVEVSLNTEAFF.

Comments on this clone: The same CDR3 is also encoded by other DNA sequences in this sample. The V call is TRBV19, the J call TRBJ2-1; perhaps TRBD2 as D (5 bases). Germline V lookup: CDR1 LNHDA, CDR2 SQIVND (reference sequence). Trimming removed 5 bases at V and 2 bases at J, with 13 bases between. This CDR3 region has 15 residues. The CDR3 DNA follows: TGTGCCAGTAGTCGGGAAGGCACAACCTACAATGAGCAGTTCTTC. Residues: CASSREGTTYNEQFF. Based on the CDR3 plus reference TRBV19 and TRBJ2-1, the full variable domain is DGGITQSPKYLFRKEGQNVTLSCEQNLNHDAMYWYRQDPGQGLRLIYYSQIVNDFQKGDIAEGYSVSREKKESFPLTVTSAQKNPTAFYLCASSREGTTYNEQFFGPGTRLTVL.

The chain employs TRBV30 and TRBJ2-7; 7 bases are a match to TRBD1. CDR3 length: 12 amino acids. CDR1 is GTSNPN and CDR2 is SVGIG in the germline V gene (reference sequence). Germline trimming cut 3 bases from V and 4 bases from J; bases unmatched to any gene: 3. The CDR3 protein is CAWSEQGYEQYF. The CDR3 nucleotides read TGTGCCTGGAGCGAACAGGGGTACGAGCAGTACTTC.

This clone was recorded once. V is TRBV6-6 and J is TRBJ2-3, with D unclear. The CDR3 consists of 15 residues. V was pared by 7 bases and J by 0 bases, with 14 bases between. From germline, CDR1 is MNHNY and CDR2 SVGAGI (reference sequence). The DNA for the CDR3 is TGTGCCAGCATTTCAACCCATACTAGCACAGATACGCAGTATTTT. Translated, it gives CASISTHTSTDTQYF.

The V and J genes are TRBV10-2 and TRBJ1-6; D call uncertain. Germline V gene sequence: CDR1 WSHSY, CDR2 SAAADI. The CDR3 sequence is 15 residues long. Deletions cut 6 bases from V and 0 bases from J, with 9 bases between. The CDR3 DNA follows: TGCGCCAGCAGGGAGGCCAGCTCCTATAATTCACCCCTCCACTTT. This translates into CASREASSYNSPLHF.

V is TRBV5-4 and J is TRBJ1-1; D remains ambiguous. The V gene's germline CDR1 is SGHNT and CDR2 YYREEE (reference sequence). With 4 bases removed from V and 1 base from J, the gap between germline ends came to 8 bases. The CDR3 is made up of 13 amino acids. This chain's CDR3 is CASSMRQNTEAFF. The CDR3 DNA reads TGTGCCAGCAGCATGAGACAGAACACTGAAGCTTTCTTT.

On this clone: A much larger clone lies one base from this, so it may be a read error. The sample carries other DNA sequences with the same CDR3. This chain connects TRBV2 to TRBJ2-5; no clear D. The CDR3 runs to 11 residues. Germline CDR1 is SNHLY and CDR2 is FYNNEI. The ends were cut back, 5 bases at V and 2 bases at J, with 3 bases in the middle. The CDR3: CASSFQETQYF. For the CDR3, the DNA is TGTGCCAGCAGTTTTCAAGAGACCCAGTACTTC.

V is TRBV6-1 and J is TRBJ2-7; D remains ambiguous. Germline values: CDR1 MNHNS, CDR2 SASEGT. The CDR3 covers 12 residues. V shed 1 base and J shed 6 bases, with 7 bases lying between them. CDR3 coding DNA: TGTGCCAGCAGTGAAGGGTACAGCGAGCAGTACTTC. Its translation: CASSEGYSEQYF.